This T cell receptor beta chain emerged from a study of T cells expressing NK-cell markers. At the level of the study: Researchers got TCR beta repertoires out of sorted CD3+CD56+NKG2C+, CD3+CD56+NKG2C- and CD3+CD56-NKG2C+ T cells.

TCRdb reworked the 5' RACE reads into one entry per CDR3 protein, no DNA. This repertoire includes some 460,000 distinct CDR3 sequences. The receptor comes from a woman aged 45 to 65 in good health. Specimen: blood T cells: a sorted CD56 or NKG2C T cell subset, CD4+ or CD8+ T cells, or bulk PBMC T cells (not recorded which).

The CDR3 sequence: CSATPMRQGLAQPQHF. The chain links TRBV20-1 to TRBJ1-5. Per germline, CDR1 DFQATT and CDR2 SNEGSKA (reference sequence). This CDR3 has 16 residues.